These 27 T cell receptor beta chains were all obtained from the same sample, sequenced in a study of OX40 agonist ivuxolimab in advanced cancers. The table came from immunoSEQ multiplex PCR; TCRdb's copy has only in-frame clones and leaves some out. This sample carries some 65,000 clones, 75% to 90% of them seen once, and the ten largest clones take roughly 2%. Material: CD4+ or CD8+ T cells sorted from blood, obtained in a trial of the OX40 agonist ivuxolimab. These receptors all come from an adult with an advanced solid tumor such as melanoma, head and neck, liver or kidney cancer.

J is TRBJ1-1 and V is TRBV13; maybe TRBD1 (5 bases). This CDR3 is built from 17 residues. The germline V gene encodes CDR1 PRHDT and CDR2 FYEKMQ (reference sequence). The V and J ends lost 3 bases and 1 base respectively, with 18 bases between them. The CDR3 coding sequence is TGTGCCAGCAGCTTGGACACCGGGCCGGGAGGGAACACTGAAGCTTTCTTT. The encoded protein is CASSLDTGPGGNTEAFF.

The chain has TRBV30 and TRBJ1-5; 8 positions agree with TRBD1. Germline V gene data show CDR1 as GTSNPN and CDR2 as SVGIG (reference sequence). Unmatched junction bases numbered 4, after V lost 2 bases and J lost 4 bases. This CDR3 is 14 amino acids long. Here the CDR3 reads CAWSMGQENQPQHF. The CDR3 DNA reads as TGTGCCTGGAGTATGGGACAGGAAAATCAGCCCCAGCATTTT.

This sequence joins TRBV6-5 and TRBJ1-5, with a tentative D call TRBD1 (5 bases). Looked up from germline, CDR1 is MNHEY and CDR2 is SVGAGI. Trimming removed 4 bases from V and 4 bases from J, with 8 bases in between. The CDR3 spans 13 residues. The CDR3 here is CASSSDRNQPQHF. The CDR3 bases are TGTGCCAGCAGTTCCGACAGAAATCAGCCCCAGCATTTT.

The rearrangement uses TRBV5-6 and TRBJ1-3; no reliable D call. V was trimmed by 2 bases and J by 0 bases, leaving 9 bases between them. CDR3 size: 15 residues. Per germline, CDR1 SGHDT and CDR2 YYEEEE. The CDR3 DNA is TGTGCCAGCAGCTTTCAAACAAGCTCTGGAAACACCATATATTTT. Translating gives CASSFQTSSGNTIYF.

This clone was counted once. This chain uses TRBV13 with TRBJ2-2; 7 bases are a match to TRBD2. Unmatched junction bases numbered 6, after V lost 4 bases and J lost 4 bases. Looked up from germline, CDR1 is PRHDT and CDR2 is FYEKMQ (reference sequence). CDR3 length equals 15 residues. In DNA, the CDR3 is TGTGCCAGCAGCTCGGGAGGCCCGGGCACCGGGGAGCTGTTTTTT. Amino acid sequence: CASSSGGPGTGELFF.

CDR3 region: CASRQRTGAANTIYF. The DNA for the CDR3 is TGTGCCAGCAGGCAACGGACAGGCGCAGCAAACACCATATATTTT. The rearrangement links TRBV27 to TRBJ1-3; TRBD1 agrees at 7 bases. The CDR3 sequence is 15 residues long. J gave up 6 bases and V 6 bases, and 11 bases lay outside the gene matches. Per germline, CDR1 MNHEY and CDR2 SMNVEV (reference sequence).

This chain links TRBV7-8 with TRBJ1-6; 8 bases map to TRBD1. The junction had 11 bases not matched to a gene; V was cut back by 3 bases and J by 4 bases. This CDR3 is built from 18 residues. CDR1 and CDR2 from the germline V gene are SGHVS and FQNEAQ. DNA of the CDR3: TGTGCCAGCAGCTTGGCGGACAGGGACTGGGGATATAATTCACCCCTCCACTTT. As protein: CASSLADRDWGYNSPLHF.

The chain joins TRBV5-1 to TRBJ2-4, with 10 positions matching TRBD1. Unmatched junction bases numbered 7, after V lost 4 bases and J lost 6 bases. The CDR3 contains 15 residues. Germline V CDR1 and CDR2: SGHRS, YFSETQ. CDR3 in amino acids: CASSMGTGAGNIQYF. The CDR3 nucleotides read TGCGCCAGCAGCATGGGGACAGGGGCGGGAAACATTCAGTACTTC. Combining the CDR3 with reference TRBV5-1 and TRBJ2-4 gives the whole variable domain KAGVTQTPRYLIKTRGQQVTLSCSPISGHRSVSWYQQTPGQGLQFLFEYFSETQRNKGNFPGRFSGRQFSNSRSEMNVSTLELGDSALYLCASSMGTGAGNIQYFGAGTRLSVL.

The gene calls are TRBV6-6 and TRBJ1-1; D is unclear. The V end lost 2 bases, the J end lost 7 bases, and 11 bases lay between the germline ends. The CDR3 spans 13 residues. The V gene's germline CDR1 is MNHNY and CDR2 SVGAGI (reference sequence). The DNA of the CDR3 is TGTGCCAGCAGTTACCCCACGCGGTATGAAGCTTTCTTT. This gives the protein CASSYPTRYEAFF.

The CDR3 DNA sequence: TGTGCCAGCAGCCCCTCCTCGGACAGGGCGGCTTATGGCTACACCTTC. It codes for CASSPSSDRAAYGYTF. The chain is built from TRBV7-3 and TRBJ1-2; TRBD1 agrees at 8 bases. Germline V gene lookup returns CDR1 SGHTA and CDR2 FQGTGA. V shed 5 bases, J shed 5 bases, and the junction held 13 bases outside the gene matches. The CDR3 runs 16 residues. The whole variable domain, filled in from reference TRBV7-3 and TRBJ1-2, reads GAGVSQTPSNKVTEKGKYVELRCDPISGHTALYWYRQSLGQGPEFLIYFQGTGAADDSGLPNDRFFAVRPEGSVSTLKIQRTERGDSAVYLCASSPSSDRAAYGYTFGSGTRLTVV.

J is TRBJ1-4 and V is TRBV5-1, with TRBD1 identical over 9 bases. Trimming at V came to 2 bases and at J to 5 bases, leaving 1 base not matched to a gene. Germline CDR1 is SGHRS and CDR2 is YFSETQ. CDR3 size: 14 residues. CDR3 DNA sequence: TGCGCCAGCAGCTTTGGACAGGGGAATGAAAAACTGTTTTTT. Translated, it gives CASSFGQGNEKLFF.

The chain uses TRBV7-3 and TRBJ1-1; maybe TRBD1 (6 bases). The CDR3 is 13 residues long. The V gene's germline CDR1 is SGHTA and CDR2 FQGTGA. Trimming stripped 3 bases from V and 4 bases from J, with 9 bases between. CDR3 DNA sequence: TGTGCCAGCAGCTTGGGGGGCGGCACTGAAGCTTTCTTT. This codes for CASSLGGGTEAFF.

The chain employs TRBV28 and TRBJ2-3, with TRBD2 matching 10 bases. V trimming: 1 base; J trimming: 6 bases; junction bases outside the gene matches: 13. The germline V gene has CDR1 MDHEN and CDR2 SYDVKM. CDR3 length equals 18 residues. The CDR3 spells CASSLSPGLATQWDTQYF. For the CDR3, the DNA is TGTGCCAGCAGTTTATCGCCGGGACTAGCGACCCAGTGGGATACGCAGTATTTT.

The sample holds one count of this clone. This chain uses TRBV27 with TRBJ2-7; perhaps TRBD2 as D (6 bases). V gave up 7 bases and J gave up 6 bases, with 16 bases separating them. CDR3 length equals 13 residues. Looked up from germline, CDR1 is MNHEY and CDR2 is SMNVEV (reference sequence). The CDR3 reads CASTSGVGGEQYF. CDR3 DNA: TGTGCCAGCACCTCTGGGGTGGGAGGCGAGCAGTACTTC.

As DNA, the CDR3 is TGTGCCAGTAGTGCGGACAGGGGGACCCGCCGGCAGTTCTTC. Encoded protein: CASSADRGTRRQFF. The chain joins TRBV19 to TRBJ2-1, with 10 bases fitting TRBD1. CDR3 length equals 14 residues. V lost 5 bases, J lost 12 bases, and 10 bases stayed unmatched. CDR1 and CDR2 from the germline V gene are LNHDA and SQIVND (reference sequence).

DNA of the CDR3: TGTGCCAGCAGCGTAGTGGGGGGATCACCCCAAGAGACCCAGTACTTC. This gives the protein CASSVVGGSPQETQYF. The J gene is TRBJ2-5, the V gene TRBV9; TRBD2 might be the D (6 bases). The CDR3 totals 16 residues. Germline CDR1 SGDLS, CDR2 YYNGEE. With 0 bases removed from V and 1 base from J, the gap between germline ends came to 13 bases. The full variable domain, rest sourced from reference TRBV9 and TRBJ2-5, is DSGVTQTPKHLITATGQRVTLRCSPRSGDLSVYWYQQSLDQGLQFLIQYYNGEERAKGNILERFSAQQFPDLHSELNLSSLELGDSALYFCASSVVGGSPQETQYFGPGTRLLVL.

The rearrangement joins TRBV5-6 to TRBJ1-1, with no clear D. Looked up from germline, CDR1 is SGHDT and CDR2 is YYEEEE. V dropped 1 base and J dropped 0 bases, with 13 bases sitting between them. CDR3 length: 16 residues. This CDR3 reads CASSLRRITMNTEAFF. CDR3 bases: TGTGCCAGCAGCTTGAGACGGATTACTATGAACACTGAAGCTTTCTTT.

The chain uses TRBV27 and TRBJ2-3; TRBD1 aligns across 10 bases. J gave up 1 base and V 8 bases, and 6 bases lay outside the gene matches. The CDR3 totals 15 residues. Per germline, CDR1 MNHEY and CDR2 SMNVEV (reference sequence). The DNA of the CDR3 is TGTGCCAGCGGTGGGACAGGGGCCCGCACAGATACGCAGTATTTT. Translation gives CASGGTGARTDTQYF.

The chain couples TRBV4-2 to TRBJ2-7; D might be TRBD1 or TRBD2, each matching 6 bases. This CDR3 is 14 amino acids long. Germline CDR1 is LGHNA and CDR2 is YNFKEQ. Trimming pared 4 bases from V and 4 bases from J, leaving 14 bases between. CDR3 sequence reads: CASSLVGGSYEQYF. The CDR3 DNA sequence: TGTGCCAGCAGCCTCGTCGGGGGCAGTTACGAGCAGTACTTC.

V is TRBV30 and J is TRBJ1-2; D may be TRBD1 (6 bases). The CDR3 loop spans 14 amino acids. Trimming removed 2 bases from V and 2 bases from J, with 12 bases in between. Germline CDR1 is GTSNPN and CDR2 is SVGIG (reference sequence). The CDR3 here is CAWSPTGGNYGYTF. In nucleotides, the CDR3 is TGTGCCTGGAGTCCCACTGGGGGCAACTATGGCTACACCTTC. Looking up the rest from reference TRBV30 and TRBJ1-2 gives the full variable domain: SQTIHQWPATLVQPVGSPLSLECTVEGTSNPNLYWYRQAAGRGLQLLFYSVGIGQISSEVPQNLSASRPQDRQFILSSKKLLLSDSGFYLCAWSPTGGNYGYTFGSGTRLTVV.

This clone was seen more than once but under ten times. The CDR3 DNA sequence: TGTGCCAGCAGTTTACCCCTGACCCCGACCGGGGAGCTGTTTTTT. Residues: CASSLPLTPTGELFF. V gene TRBV28 combines with J gene TRBJ2-2; unclear D gene. Germline V gene data show CDR1 as MDHEN and CDR2 as SYDVKM. Trimming pared 2 bases from V and 5 bases from J, leaving 12 bases between. CDR3 length equals 15 residues.

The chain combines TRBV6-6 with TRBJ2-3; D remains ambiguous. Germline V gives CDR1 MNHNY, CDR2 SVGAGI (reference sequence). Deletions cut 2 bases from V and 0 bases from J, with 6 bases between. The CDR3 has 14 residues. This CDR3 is CASSYRGSTDTQYF. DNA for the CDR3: TGTGCCAGCAGTTACCGTGGGAGCACAGATACGCAGTATTTT.

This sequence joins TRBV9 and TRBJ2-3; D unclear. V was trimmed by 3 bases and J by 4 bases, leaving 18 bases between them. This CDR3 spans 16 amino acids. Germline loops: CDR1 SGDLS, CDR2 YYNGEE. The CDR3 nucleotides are TGTGCCAGCAGCGCTGGATGGGGTGTTTTCGCAGATACGCAGTATTTT. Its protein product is CASSAGWGVFADTQYF. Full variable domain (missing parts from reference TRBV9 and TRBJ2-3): DSGVTQTPKHLITATGQRVTLRCSPRSGDLSVYWYQQSLDQGLQFLIQYYNGEERAKGNILERFSAQQFPDLHSELNLSSLELGDSALYFCASSAGWGVFADTQYFGPGTRLTVL.

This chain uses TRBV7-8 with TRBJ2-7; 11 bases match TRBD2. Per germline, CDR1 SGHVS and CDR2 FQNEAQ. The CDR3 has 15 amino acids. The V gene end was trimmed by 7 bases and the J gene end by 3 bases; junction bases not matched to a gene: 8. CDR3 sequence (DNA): TGTGCCAGCACCAAGGGGGGACTAGCGGACTACGAGCAGTACTTC. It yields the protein CASTKGGLADYEQYF.

The CDR3 DNA reads TGTGCCAGCAGGCCGGGACAGGGGAACTATGGCTACACCTTC. The encoded protein is CASRPGQGNYGYTF. J is TRBJ1-2 and V is TRBV2, with 10 bases identical to TRBD1. CDR1 and CDR2 (germline): SNHLY, FYNNEI. V dropped 6 bases and J dropped 2; count of bases not matched to a gene: 3. This CDR3 has 14 amino acids.

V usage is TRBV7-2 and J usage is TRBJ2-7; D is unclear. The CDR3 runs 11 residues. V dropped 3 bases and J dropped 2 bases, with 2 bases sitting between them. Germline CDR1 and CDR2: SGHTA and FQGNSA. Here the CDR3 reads CASSFTYEQYF. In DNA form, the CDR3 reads TGTGCCAGCAGCTTCACCTACGAGCAGTACTTC.

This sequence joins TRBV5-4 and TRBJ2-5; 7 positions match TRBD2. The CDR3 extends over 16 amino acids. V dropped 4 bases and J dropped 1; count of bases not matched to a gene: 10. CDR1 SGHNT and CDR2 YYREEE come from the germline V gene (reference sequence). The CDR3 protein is CASSPTNLAVQETQYF. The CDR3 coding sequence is TGTGCCAGCAGCCCAACGAACCTAGCGGTCCAAGAGACCCAGTACTTC.